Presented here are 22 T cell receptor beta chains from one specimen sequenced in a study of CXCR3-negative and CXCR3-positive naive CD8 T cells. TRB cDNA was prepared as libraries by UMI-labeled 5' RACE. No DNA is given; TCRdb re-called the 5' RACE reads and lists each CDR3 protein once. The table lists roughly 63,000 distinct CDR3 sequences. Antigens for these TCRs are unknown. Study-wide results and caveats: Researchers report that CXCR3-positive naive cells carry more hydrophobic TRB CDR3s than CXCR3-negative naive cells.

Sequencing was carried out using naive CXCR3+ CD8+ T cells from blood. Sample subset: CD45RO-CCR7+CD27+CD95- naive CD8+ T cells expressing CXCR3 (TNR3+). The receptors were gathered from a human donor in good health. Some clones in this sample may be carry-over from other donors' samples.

This CDR3 reads CASSVIRDRGSYEQYF. The V and J genes are TRBV11-2 and TRBJ2-7; TCRdb gives TRBD1 as the D gene, but with no DNA this cannot be confirmed. Germline lookup yields CDR1 SGHAT and CDR2 FQNNGV. The CDR3 length is 16 residues.

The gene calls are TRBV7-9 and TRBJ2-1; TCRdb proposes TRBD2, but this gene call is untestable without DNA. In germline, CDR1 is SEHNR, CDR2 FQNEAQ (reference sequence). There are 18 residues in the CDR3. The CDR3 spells CASSLAPGLAGGHNEQFF.

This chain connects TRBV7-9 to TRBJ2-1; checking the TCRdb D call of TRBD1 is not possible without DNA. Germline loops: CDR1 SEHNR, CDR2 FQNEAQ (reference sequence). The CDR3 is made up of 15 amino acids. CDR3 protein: CASRAVSGSYNEQFF.

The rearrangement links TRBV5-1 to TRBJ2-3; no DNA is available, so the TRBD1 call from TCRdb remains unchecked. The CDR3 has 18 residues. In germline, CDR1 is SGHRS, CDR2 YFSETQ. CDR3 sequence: CASSLLGSIGTGEDTQYF.

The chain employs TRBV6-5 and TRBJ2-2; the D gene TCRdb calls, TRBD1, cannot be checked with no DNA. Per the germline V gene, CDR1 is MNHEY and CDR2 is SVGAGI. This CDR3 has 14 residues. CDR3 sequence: CASTPVWGAGELFF.

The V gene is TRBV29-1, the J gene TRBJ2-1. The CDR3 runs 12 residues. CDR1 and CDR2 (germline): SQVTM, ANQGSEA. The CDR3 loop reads CSGGGRYNEQFF.

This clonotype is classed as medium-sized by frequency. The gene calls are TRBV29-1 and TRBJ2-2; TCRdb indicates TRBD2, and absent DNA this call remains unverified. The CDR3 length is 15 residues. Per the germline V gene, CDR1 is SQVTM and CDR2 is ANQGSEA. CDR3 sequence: CSVSSGRDFTGELFF.

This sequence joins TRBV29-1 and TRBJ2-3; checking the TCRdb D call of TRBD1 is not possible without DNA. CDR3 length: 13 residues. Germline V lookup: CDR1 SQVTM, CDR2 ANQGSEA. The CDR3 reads CSSEGDYTDTQYF.

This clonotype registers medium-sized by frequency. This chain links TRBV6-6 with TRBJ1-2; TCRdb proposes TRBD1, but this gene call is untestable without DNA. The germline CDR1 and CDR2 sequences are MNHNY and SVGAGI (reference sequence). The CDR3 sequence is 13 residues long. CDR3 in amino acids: CASSNPGQTGYTF.

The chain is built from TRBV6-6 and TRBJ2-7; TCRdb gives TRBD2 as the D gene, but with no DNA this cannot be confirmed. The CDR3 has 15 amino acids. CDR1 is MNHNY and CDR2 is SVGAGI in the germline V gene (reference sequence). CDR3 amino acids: CASTEGLAGRYEQYF.

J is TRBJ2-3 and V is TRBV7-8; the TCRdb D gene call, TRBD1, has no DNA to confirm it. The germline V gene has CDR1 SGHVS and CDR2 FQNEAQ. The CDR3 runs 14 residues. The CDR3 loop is CASSSTDSTDTQYF.

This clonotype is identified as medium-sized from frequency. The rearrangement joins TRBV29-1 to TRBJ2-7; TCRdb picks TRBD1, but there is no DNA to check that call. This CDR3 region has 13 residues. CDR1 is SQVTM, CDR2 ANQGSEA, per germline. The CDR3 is CSVEGPVREEQYF.

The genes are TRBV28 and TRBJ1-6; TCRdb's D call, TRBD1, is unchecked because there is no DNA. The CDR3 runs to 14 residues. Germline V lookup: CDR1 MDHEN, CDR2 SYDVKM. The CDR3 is CASSDGQGDSPLHF.

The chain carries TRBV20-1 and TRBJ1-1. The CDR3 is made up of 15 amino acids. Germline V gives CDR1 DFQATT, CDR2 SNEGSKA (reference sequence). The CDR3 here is CSASPVPTTTSEAFF.

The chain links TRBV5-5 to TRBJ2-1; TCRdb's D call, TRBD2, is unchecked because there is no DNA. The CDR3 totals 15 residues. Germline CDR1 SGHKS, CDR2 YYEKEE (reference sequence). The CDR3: CASSLVLHTIDEQFF.

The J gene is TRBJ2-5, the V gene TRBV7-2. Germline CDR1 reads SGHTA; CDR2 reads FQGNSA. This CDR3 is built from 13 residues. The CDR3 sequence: CASSPMGQETQYF.

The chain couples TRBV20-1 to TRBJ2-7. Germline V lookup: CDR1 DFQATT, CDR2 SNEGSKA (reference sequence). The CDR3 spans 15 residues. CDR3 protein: CSATKVGSSSYEQYF.

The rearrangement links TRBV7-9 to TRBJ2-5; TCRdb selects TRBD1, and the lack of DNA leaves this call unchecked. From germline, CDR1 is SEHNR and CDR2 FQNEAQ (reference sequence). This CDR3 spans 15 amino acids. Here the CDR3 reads CASSLGQGLQETQYF.

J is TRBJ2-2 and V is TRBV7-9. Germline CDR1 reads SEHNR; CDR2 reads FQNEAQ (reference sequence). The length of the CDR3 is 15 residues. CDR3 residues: CASSLEAVGTGELFF. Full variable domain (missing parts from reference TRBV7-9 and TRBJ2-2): DTGVSQNPRHKITKRGQNVTFRCDPISEHNRLYWYRQTLGQGPEFLTYFQNEAQLEKSRLLSDRFSAERPKGSFSTLEIQRTEQGDSAMYLCASSLEAVGTGELFFGEGSRLTVL.

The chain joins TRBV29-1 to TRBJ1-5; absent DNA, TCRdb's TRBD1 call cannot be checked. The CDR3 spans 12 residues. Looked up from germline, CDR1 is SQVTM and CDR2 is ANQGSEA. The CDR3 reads CSGGQPEGPQHF.

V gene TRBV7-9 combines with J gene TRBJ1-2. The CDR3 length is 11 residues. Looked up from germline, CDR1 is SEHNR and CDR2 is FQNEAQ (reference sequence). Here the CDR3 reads CAILTVYGYTF.

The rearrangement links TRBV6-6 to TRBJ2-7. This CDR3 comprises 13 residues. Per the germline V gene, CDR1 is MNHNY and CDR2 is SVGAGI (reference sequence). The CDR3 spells CASSLDISYEQYF.